This record covers a single T cell receptor beta chain. The antigen remains undetermined. The CDR3 is cut off 3 residues early in the read; its end comes from the germline J gene. These data originate in a study of T cells in women clearing cervical HPV infection. Study information: Cases were women with histologically confirmed HPV16-related CIN3 or worse, including a couple of invasive cancers. Controls' single incident HPV16 infection cleared within 12 months without precancer.

Libraries were prepared by immunoSEQ multiplex PCR; TCRdb keeps only in-frame clonotypes and omits some of them. The listing contains 20,000 to 25,000 clones. V lost 4 bases to trimming and J lost 7 bases, with 14 bases between them. Germline values: CDR1 SGHRS, CDR2 YFSETQ. CDR3 length: 13 residues. Study outcomes and limitations: Richness differences could reflect unmeasured T-cell content per sample. Repertoire richness, not evenness, was significantly elevated in CIN3+ cases versus controls.

Material for sequencing was blood buffy coat. The receptor's source is a woman between 18 and 70 years old with a cervical HPV16 infection that either progressed to CIN3+ or cleared (not recorded which). The V and J genes are TRBV5-1 and TRBJ1-1; D call uncertain. Partial CDR3 DNA: TGCGCCAGCAGCCCTGATTCGTTCGGTGAA. It yields the protein CASSPDSFGE. The full CDR3 protein reads CASSPDSFGEAFF. Looking up the rest from reference TRBV5-1 and TRBJ1-1 gives the full variable domain: KAGVTQTPRYLIKTRGQQVTLSCSPISGHRSVSWYQQTPGQGLQFLFEYFSETQRNKGNFPGRFSGRQFSNSRSEMNVSTLELGDSALYLCASSPDSFGEAFFGQGTRLTVV.